This T cell receptor beta chain appears in the sequencing data of a study of blood T cell repertoires in COVID-19. Germline V gives CDR1 SEHNR, CDR2 FQNEAQ (reference sequence). The CDR3 totals 14 residues. The V gene lost 3 bases and the J gene lost 3 bases, with 9 bases spanning the gap. Assay: immunoSEQ multiplex PCR; the TCRdb copy retains only in-frame clones and omits some. The sample has 200,000 to 250,000 clones, less than 90% seen once; the top ten hold nearly 20%. This sequence was found in a man aged 25-45 years with active or convalescent COVID-19. The chain links TRBV7-9 to TRBJ1-5; no definite D call. Material for sequencing was peripheral blood. The CDR3 coding sequence is TGTGCCAGCAGCTTTGGCCAGGTCAATCAGCCCCAGCATTTT. As protein: CASSFGQVNQPQHF.